Sequencing of this T cell receptor (beta chain) was carried out in a study of identical twins. General study results and limits: Out-of-frame beta chain sequences displayed weaker excess sharing between twins.

A universal primer site came from template switching; cDNA carried unique molecular identifiers. Using its own MiXCR run on the 5' RACE reads, TCRdb lists one record per CDR3 protein. Of under 350,000 distinct CDR3 sequences listed, roughly 9.7% were seen once; the top ten hold 6% to 8.5%. Each donor was a healthy Caucasian. On this clonotype: Its antigen is as yet unknown.

The V end lost 3 bases, the J end lost 1 base, and 21 bases lay between the germline ends. CDR1 DFQATT and CDR2 SNEGSKA come from the germline V gene (reference sequence). This CDR3 has 18 amino acids. These data were likewise used in another study, on yellow fever vaccine responses in identical twins.

V and J are TRBV20-1 and TRBJ2-2; D ambiguous. The sequence was obtained from a young woman in good health. Sequenced: CD8+ T cells sorted from blood. The DNA for the CDR3 is TGCAGTGCTAGTGTGATTCACCCCCCCACACTGAACACCGGGGAGCTGTTTTTT. It yields the protein CSASVIHPPTLNTGELFF.